This T cell receptor (beta chain) is from a study of beta chain features in type 1 diabetes. Study-level points and caveats: The influence of HLA type on TCRB rearrangement stayed undetermined.

About this clone itself: The antigen is not known.

TCRB transcripts that were expressed got sequenced, as all of the isolated RNA had been reverse transcribed. Measured with immunoSEQ multiplex PCR; TCRdb has only the in-frame clones, and not every one. Of 250,000 or so clones in the sample, 25% to 30% were seen once. The receptor was derived from a man aged 30-40 years in good health. The sequenced material came from central memory CD4+ T cells from blood.

For the CDR3, the DNA is TGTGCCAGCACGAGGGGAGCAACAGATACGCAGTATTTT. Protein sequence: CASTRGATDTQYF. The genes are TRBV27 and TRBJ2-3, with D perhaps matching TRBD1 or TRBD2 (5 bases each). The CDR3 runs to 13 residues. V was shortened by 7 bases and J by 3 bases, with 11 bases between the two germline ends. Germline CDR1 is MNHEY and CDR2 is SMNVEV (reference sequence).